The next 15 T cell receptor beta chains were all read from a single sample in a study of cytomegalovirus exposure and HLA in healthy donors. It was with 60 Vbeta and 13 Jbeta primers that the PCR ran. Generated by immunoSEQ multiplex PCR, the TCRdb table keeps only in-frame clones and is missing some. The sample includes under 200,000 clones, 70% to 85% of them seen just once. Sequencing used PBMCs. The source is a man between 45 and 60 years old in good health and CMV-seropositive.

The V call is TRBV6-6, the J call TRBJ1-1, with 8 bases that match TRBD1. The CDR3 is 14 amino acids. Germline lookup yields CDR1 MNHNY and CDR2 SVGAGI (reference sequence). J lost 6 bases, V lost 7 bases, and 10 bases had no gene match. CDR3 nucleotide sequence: TGTGCCAGCATTAAACAGGGGGTTCCTTCTGAAGCTTTCTTT. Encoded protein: CASIKQGVPSEAFF.

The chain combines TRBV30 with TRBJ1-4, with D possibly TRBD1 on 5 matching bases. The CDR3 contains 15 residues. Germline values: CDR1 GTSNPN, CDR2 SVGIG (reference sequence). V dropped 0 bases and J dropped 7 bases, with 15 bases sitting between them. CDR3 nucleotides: TGTGCCTGGAGTGTGGGTTTATCAAGGGGTGAAAAACTGTTTTTT. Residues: CAWSVGLSRGEKLFF.

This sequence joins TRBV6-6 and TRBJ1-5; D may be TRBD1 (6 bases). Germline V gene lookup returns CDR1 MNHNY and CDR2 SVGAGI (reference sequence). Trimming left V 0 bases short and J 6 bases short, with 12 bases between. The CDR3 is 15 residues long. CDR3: CASSYSGGAAQPQHF. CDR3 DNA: TGTGCCAGCAGTTACTCCGGGGGGGCGGCTCAGCCCCAGCATTTT.

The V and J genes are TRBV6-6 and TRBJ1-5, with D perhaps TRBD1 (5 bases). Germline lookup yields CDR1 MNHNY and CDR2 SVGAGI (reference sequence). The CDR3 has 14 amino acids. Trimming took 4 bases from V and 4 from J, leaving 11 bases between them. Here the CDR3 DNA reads TGTGCCAGCAGTTTGACAGCTTCTAATCAGCCCCAGCATTTT. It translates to CASSLTASNQPQHF.

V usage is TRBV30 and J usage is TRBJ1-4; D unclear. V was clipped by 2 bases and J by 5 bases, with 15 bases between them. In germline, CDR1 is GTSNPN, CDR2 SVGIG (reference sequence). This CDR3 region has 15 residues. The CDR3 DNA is TGTGCCTGGAGTATATGGGGAGGGTCAAATGAAAAACTGTTTTTT. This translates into CAWSIWGGSNEKLFF.

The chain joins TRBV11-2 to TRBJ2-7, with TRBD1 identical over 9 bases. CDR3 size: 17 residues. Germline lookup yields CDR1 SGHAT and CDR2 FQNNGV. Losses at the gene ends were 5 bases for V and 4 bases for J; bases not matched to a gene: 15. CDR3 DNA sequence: TGTGCCAGCAGCCCCCTCAACCGGGACAGGGAACCTTACGAGCAGTACTTC. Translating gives CASSPLNRDREPYEQYF.

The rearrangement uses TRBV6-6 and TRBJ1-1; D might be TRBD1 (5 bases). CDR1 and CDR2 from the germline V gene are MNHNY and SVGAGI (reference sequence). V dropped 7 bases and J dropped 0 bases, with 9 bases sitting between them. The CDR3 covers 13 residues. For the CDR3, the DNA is TGTGCCAGCAAAACGACAGTGAACACTGAAGCTTTCTTT. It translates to CASKTTVNTEAFF.

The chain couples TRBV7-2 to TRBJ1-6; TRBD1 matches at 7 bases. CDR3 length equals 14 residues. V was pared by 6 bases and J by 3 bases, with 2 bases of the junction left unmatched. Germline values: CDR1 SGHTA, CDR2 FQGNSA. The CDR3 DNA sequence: TGTGCCAGCAGTCGGGACAGCTATAATTCACCCCTCCACTTT. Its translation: CASSRDSYNSPLHF.

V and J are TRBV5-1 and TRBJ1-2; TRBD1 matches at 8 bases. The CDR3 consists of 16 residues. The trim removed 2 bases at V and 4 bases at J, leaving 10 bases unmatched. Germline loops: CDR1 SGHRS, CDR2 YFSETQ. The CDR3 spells CASSLEQGGGGYGYTF. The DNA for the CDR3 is TGCGCCAGCAGCTTAGAACAGGGGGGAGGTGGCTATGGCTACACCTTC.

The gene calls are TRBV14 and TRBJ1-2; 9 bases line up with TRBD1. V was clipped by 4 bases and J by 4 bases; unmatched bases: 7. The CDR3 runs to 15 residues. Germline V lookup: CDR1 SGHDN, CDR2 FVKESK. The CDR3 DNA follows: TGTGCCAGCAGCCGTCCCGGGACAGGGTTCTATGGCTACACCTTC. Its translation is CASSRPGTGFYGYTF.

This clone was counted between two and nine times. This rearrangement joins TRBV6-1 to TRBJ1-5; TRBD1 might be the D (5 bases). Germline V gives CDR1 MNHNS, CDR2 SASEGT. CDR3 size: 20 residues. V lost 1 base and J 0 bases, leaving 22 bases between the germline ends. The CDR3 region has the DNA TGTGCCAGCAGTGAAGTGCTAAACGGACACCCTACGTATAGCAATCAGCCCCAGCATTTT. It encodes CASSEVLNGHPTYSNQPQHF.

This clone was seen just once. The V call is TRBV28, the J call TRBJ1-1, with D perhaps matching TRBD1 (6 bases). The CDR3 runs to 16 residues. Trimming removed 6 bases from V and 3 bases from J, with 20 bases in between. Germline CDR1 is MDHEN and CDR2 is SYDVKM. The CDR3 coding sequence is TGTGCCAGCAGCTACGGACAGACCGCCTTCGACACTGAAGCTTTCTTT. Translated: CASSYGQTAFDTEAFF.

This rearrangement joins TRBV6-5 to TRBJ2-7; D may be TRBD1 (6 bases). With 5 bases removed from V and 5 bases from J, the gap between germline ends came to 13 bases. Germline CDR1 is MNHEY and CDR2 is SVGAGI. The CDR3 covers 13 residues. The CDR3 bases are TGTGCCAGCAGTCCCTGGACAGTCGACGAGCAGTACTTC. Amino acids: CASSPWTVDEQYF.

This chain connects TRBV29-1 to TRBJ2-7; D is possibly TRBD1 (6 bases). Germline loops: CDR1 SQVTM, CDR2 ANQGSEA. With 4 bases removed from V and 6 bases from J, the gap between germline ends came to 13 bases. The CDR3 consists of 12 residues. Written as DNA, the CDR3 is TGCAGCGTTGTATCGCTAGGGGGCGAGCAGTACTTC. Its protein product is CSVVSLGGEQYF.

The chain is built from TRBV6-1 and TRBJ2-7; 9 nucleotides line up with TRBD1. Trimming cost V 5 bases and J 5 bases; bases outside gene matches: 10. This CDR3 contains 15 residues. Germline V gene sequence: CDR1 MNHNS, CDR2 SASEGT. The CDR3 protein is CASSLLGQGKDEQYF. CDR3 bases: TGTGCCAGCAGTCTACTTGGACAGGGGAAGGACGAGCAGTACTTC.